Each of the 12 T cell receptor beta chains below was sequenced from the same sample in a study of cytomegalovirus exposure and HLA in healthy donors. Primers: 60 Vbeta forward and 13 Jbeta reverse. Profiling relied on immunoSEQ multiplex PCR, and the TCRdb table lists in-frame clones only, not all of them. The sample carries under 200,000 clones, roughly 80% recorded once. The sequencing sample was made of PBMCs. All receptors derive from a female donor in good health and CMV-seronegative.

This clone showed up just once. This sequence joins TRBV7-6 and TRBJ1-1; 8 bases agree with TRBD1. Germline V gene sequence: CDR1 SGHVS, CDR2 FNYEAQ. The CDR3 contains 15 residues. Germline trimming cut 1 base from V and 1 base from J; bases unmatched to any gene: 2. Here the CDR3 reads CASSLEGTGNTEAFF. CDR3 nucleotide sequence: TGTGCCAGCAGCTTAGAAGGGACAGGGAACACTGAAGCTTTCTTT.

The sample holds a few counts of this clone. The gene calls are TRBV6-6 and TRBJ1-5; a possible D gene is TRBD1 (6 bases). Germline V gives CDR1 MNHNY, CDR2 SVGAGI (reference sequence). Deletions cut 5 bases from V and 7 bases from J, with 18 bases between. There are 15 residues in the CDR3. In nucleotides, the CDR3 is TGTGCCAGCAGTACGCTACCACAGGGAGCCCAGCCCCAGCATTTT. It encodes CASSTLPQGAQPQHF.

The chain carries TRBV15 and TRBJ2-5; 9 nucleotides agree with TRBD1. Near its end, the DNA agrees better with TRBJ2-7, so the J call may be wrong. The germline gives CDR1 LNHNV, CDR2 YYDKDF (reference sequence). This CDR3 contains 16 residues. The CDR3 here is CATSRSGGTGWYEQYF. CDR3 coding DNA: TGTGCCACCAGCAGATCTGGGGGGACAGGGTGGTACGAGCAGTACTTC.

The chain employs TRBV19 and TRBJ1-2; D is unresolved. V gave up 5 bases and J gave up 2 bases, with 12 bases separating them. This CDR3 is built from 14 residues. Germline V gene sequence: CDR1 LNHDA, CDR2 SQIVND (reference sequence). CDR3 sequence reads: CASSQARLNYGYTF. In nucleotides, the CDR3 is TGTGCCAGTAGTCAAGCGCGACTGAACTATGGCTACACCTTC. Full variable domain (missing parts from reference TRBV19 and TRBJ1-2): DGGITQSPKYLFRKEGQNVTLSCEQNLNHDAMYWYRQDPGQGLRLIYYSQIVNDFQKGDIAEGYSVSREKKESFPLTVTSAQKNPTAFYLCASSQARLNYGYTFGSGTRLTVV.

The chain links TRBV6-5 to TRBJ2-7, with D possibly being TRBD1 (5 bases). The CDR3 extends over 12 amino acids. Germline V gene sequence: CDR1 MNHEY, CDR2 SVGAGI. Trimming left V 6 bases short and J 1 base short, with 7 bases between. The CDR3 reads CASRQESYEQYF. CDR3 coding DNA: TGTGCCAGCAGACAGGAATCCTACGAGCAGTACTTC.

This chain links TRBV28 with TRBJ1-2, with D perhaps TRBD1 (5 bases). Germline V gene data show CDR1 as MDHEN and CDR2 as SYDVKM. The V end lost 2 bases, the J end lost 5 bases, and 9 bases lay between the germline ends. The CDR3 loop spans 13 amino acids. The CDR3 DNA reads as TGTGCCAGCAGTTTAGGGGGGGTTTATGGCTACACCTTC. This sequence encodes CASSLGGVYGYTF.

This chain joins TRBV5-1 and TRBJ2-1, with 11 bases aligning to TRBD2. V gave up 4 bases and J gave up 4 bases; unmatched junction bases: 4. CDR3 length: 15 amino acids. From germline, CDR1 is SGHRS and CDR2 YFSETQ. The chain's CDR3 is CASSPGTSGYNEQFF. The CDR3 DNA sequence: TGCGCCAGCAGCCCCGGGACTAGCGGTTACAATGAGCAGTTCTTC. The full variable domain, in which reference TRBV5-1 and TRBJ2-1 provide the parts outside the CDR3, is KAGVTQTPRYLIKTRGQQVTLSCSPISGHRSVSWYQQTPGQGLQFLFEYFSETQRNKGNFPGRFSGRQFSNSRSEMNVSTLELGDSALYLCASSPGTSGYNEQFFGPGTRLTVL.

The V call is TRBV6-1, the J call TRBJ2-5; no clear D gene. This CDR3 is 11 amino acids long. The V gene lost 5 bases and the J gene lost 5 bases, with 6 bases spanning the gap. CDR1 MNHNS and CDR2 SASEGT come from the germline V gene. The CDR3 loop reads CASSPMETQYF. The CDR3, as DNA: TGTGCCAGCAGTCCAATGGAGACCCAGTACTTC.

The CDR3 bases are TGCGCCAGTAAATTCGGGATGAACACTGAAGCTTTCTTT. This encodes CASKFGMNTEAFF. The chain combines TRBV10-1 with TRBJ1-1, with D hard to call. V lost 9 bases to trimming and J lost 0 bases, with 11 bases between them. Germline assignment: CDR1 WNHNN and CDR2 SYGVQD (reference sequence). The CDR3 runs 13 residues.

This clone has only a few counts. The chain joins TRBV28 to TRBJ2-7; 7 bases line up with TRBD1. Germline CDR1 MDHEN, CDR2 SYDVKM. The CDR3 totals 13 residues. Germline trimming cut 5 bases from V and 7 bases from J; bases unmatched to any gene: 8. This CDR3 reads CASSPDRVREQYF. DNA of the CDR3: TGTGCCAGCAGTCCCGACAGGGTCAGGGAGCAGTACTTC. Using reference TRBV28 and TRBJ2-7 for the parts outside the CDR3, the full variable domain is DVKVTQSSRYLVKRTGEKVFLECVQDMDHENMFWYRQDPGLGLRLIYFSYDVKMKEKGDIPEGYSVSREKKERFSLILESASTNQTSMYLCASSPDRVREQYFGPGTRLTVT.

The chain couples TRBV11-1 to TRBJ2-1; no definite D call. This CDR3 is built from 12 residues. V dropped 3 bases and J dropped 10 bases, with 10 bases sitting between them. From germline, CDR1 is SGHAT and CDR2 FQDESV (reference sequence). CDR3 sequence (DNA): TGTGCCAGCAGCTTCTCCCGCGGAGAGCAGTTCTTC. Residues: CASSFSRGEQFF.

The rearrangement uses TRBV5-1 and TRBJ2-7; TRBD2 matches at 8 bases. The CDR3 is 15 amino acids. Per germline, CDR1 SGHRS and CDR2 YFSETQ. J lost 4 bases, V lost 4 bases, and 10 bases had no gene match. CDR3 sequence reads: CASSPLESGSYEQYF. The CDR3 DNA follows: TGCGCCAGCAGCCCTCTTGAAAGCGGGAGTTACGAGCAGTACTTC.